This TCR beta chain is from a study of shared clonotypes between healthy human individuals (dated by TCRdb to between 2020 and 2021). A note on the overall study: The cohort comprised a couple of women and a few men aged 18 to 49 years. For each donor, three plates each were used for CD4 naive and CD4 memory, two plates were used for CD8 naive, and one plate was used for CD8 memory. To estimate repertoire size and how much clonotype sharing occurs between individuals, the study deeply sequenced the blood TCR repertoires of a handful of healthy adults. To increase sequencing depth and limit assay-specific biases, TCR repertoire library preparation and sequencing were carried out by different laboratories using diverse techniques. Between about 0.9 and 8.9 billion PBMCs per donor were obtained by leukapheresis.

What the study reported, not specific to this receptor: Pairwise subsampling led to the expectation that sequencing depth would affect the degree of clonotype sharing among donors. Rarefaction of sorted-subset datasets indicated incomplete sequencing despite the large sequencing depth. Compared with non-shared clonotypes, the clonotypes found in all four sorted-subset donors had higher generation probabilities. Only blood was sampled, and tissue TCR repertoires likely differ from those in blood. The small number of donors limited the genetic and exposure-history diversity represented. Naive subsets generally had larger estimated clonotype richness than memory subsets did. Roughly 5.2% of naive CD4, roughly 3.6% of naive CD8, about 2.1% of memory CD4, and roughly 0.4% of memory CD8 clonotypes were shared across several donors.

The donors were healthy, HIV-negative adults with no recently reported acute infections or vaccinations. Every donor was a Caucasian adult living in Nashville, Tennessee, USA. Magnetic negative selection was used to enrich CD4+ T cells, after which naive cells were positively selected on CD45RA and the negative fraction became the memory subset. After blood collection by leukapheresis, PBMCs were isolated using Ficoll-Histopaque density gradient centrifugation and then cryopreserved in the vapor phase of liquid nitrogen. Analytical flow cytometry was used to check the purity and quantity of every magnetically sorted T cell population. Genomic DNA was isolated from every sorted fraction and measured by UV absorbance on a Nanodrop 2000c. Using the deep immunoSEQ assay, multiplex PCR amplified TCR CDR3 regions from genomic DNA. Extracted genomic DNA from each cell subset was distributed evenly across all wells of several immunoSEQ 96-well plates, and each plate was treated as a replicate. Each replicate PCR for sorted subsets received approximately 200 ng genomic DNA, equal to roughly 30,000 T cell genomes. Purified libraries were measured with a Qubit 3.0 fluorometer, size-checked on a Bioanalyzer 2100, and measured again with the KAPA Library Quantification kit. Every immunoSEQ 96-well plate was sequenced on a separate single-read 150-cycle Illumina NextSeq 550 flow cell. The authors processed their data as follows. Because only junctional sequences without quality scores were contained in the immunoSEQ output, filtering matching that applied to full-length reads could not be performed. Sequences were annotated with PyIR, a Python wrapper for IgBLAST v1.9, using IMGT germline references to assign V/J genes and CDR3. Reads with weak V/J assignments (E-value above 1e-6), missing CDR3, stop codons, out-of-frame junctions, or ambiguous translated residues were removed. V3J clonotypes were defined by identical inferred V gene, J gene, and CDR3 amino acid sequence. Percentage overlap between repertoires was calculated by dividing the number of shared unique clonotypes by the size of the smaller repertoire. Repertoire richness was assessed with RTK rarefaction, the Chao1 estimator, and Recon v2.1 estimates of unobserved clonotypes. For all TCRbeta clonotypes obtained by the gDNA method from a handful of donors, generation probabilities were computed with OLGA. This immuneACCESS table, as held by TCRdb, lists in-frame sequences with V and J called but not all clones. Of the missing ones, under half trace to an unresolved V gene in checked studies; the others have no known cause. Clone size and the V and J calls come from that table; the DNA yielded D and trimming. This sample gives around 2.1 million clones in total; almost 96% of them show up just once. The top ten clones comprise 0.1% to 0.15% of the sample.

After removal of 2 bases from V and 7 bases from J, the junction retains 1 base not matched to a gene. The CDR3 has 14 amino acids, counting the end cysteine and phenylalanine. The read is trimmed to its CDR3 DNA, 42 bases read in frame from base 1. The germline V gene gives CDR1 as MGHDK and CDR2 as SYGVNS. Turning to this clone: It has no known antigen specificity. Base qualities are missing; no much larger clone stands one base away.

The clonotype comes from a man aged 18-30 years in good health. Specimen: naive CD4+ T cells sorted from blood. The intended sense of this specimen's cell subset or site label: CD45RA+ positively selected. This sequence uses TRBV25-1 and TRBJ2-2; the junction holds 10 bases that match TRBD1. CDR3 reads: CASSEGTGVGELFF. At the DNA level, the sequence is TGTGCCAGCAGTGAAGGGACAGGGGTCGGGGAGCTGTTTTTT.